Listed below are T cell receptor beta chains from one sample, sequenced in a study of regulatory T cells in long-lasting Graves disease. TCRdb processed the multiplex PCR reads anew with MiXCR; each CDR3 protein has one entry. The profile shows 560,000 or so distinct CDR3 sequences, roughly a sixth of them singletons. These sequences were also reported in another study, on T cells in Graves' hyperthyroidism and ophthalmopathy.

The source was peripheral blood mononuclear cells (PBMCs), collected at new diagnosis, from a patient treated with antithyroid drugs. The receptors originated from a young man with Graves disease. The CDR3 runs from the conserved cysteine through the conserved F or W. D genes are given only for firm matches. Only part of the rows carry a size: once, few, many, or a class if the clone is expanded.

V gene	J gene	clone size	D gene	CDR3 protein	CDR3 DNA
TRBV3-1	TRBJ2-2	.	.	CASSQRLGNTGGLFF	TGTGCCAGCAGCCAGCGACTTGGGAACACCGGGGGGCTGTTTTTT
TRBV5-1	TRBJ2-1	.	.	CASSLEGGRRFF	TGCGCCAGCAGCTTGGAAGGGGGGCGGCGGTTCTTC
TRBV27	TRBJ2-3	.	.	CASSLWSGAQDTQYF	TGTGCCAGCAGTTTATGGTCGGGGGCACAAGATACGCAGTATTTT
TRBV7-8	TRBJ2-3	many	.	CASSLGTPFKGTDTQYF	TGTGCCAGCAGCTTAGGGACCCCCTTCAAGGGTACAGATACGCAGTATTTT
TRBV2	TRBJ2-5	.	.	CASSDPGGRETQYF	TGTGCCAGCAGCGACCCCGGGGGAAGGGAGACCCAGTACTTC
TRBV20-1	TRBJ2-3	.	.	CSAAYRTDTQYF	TGCAGTGCTGCTTATAGGACAGATACGCAGTATTTT
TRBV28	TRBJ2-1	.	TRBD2	CASSASAGDGVYEQFF	TGTGCCAGCAGTGCATCAGCGGGAGACGGGGTGTATGAGCAGTTCTTC
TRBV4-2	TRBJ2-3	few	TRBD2	CASSQELAGGPDTQYF	TGTGCCAGCAGCCAAGAACTAGCGGGAGGTCCAGATACGCAGTATTTT
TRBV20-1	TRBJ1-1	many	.	CSARDQGRLTEAFF	TGCAGTGCTAGAGATCAGGGTCGATTGACTGAAGCTTTCTTT
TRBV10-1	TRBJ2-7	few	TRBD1	CAGQDRSIRGKYF	TGCGCCGGACAGGACAGATCGATACGAGGGAAGTACTTC
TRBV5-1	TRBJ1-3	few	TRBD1	CASSQGTGTGNTIYF	TGCGCCAGCAGCCAGGGGACAGGTACTGGAAACACCATATATTTT
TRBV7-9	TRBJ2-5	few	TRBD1	CASSFWTGGRETQYF	TGTGCCAGCAGCTTCTGGACAGGGGGACGGGAGACCCAGTACTTC
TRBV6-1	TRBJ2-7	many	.	CASSSNRAIITYEQYF	TGTGCCAGCAGCTCAAACCGGGCTATAATAACCTACGAGCAGTACTTC
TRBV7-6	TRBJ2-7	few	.	CASSWGDSYEQYF	TGTGCCAGCAGCTGGGGGGACTCCTACGAGCAGTACTTC
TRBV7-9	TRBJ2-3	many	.	CASRREGTDTQYF	TGTGCCAGCAGGCGGGAAGGGACGGATACGCAGTATTTT
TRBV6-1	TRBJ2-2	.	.	CASSELGLSNTGELFF	TGTGCCAGCAGTGAATTGGGGCTATCGAACACCGGGGAGCTGTTTTTT